This TCR beta chain stems from a study of CD8 T cells in Susac syndrome. Study conclusions and caveats: As acknowledged by the study, its TCR sequencing and HLA analysis included a relatively small number of individuals.

Blood CD8+ and CD4+ T cells underwent high-throughput TCR beta sequencing. V dropped 4 bases and J dropped 9 bases, with 19 bases sitting between them. The V gene's germline CDR1 is SQVTM and CDR2 ANQGSEA. This CDR3 is 13 amino acids long. Comment on this clonotype: Its antigen is unknown.

Roughly 0.45 to 1 ug RNA was reverse transcribed with random hexamers. Amplification of TCR beta CDR3 was carried out by immunoSEQ multiplex PCR, which covered 54 Vbeta and 13 Jbeta segments. MiXCR, run by TCRdb on the immunoSEQ multiplex PCR reads, gives a single entry per CDR3 protein. The top ten hold roughly 0.099% of the sample, which has roughly 120,000 distinct CDR3 sequences, less than 97% seen once. Specimen: CD4+ T cells from PBMCs. The TCR comes from a human donor in good health. The rearrangement joins TRBV29-1 to TRBJ2-7, with TRBD1 as a possible D gene (6 bases). Written as DNA, the CDR3 is TGCAGCGTTGGCAGGACAGAGCTCAAAGGGCAGTACTTC. Translating it yields CSVGRTELKGQYF.